This passage covers 28 T cell receptor beta chains from one sample sequenced in a study of T cell clones after liver transplantation. Libraries were prepared by immunoSEQ multiplex PCR; TCRdb keeps only in-frame clonotypes and omits some of them. The sample yields around 19,000 clones, 78% seen once. The specimen was CD8+ T cells from blood, collected 52 to 60 months after liver transplant. The receptors here all came from a human patient who received a liver transplant. Some T cells may have come from the graft donor.

This clone has just a few counts. The CDR3 spells CASSLTLGTGGIEQYF. CDR3 nucleotides: TGTGCCAGCAGTCTGACCCTCGGGACAGGGGGGATCGAGCAGTACTTC. This rearrangement joins TRBV28 to TRBJ2-7, with 11 bases identical to TRBD1. Germline V lookup: CDR1 MDHEN, CDR2 SYDVKM. The V and J ends lost 5 bases and 6 bases, in that order; junction bases with no gene match: 12. The CDR3 runs 16 residues.

The chain has TRBV27 and TRBJ1-2, with D tentatively TRBD1 (6 bases). Germline CDR1 reads MNHEY; CDR2 reads SMNVEV (reference sequence). V lost 7 bases and J 4 bases, leaving 16 bases between the germline ends. The CDR3 consists of 14 residues. In nucleotides, the CDR3 is TGTGCCAGCAAAGCTGCCGGGACACCCTATGGCTACACCTTC. Its translation is CASKAAGTPYGYTF.

The chain has TRBV30 and TRBJ1-1; tentatively, D is TRBD1 (6 bases). Trimming took 8 bases from V and 7 from J, leaving 17 bases between them. The CDR3 is 12 amino acids. Germline values: CDR1 GTSNPN, CDR2 SVGIG (reference sequence). Written as DNA, the CDR3 is TGTGCCAGCGCTCACGGGGGCCATGAAGCTTTCTTT. It translates to CASAHGGHEAFF.

The gene calls are TRBV7-9 and TRBJ2-7, with 10 bases fitting TRBD1. Losses at the gene ends were 10 bases for V and 2 bases for J; bases not matched to a gene: 2. The CDR3 runs 12 residues. Germline V lookup: CDR1 SEHNR, CDR2 FQNEAQ (reference sequence). For the CDR3, the DNA is TGTGCCACCGGGACAGGGGCCTACGAGCAGTACTTC. Protein product: CATGTGAYEQYF.

The chain combines TRBV27 with TRBJ2-1; no clear D. V lost 4 bases and J 4 bases, leaving 5 bases between the germline ends. CDR3 length: 12 amino acids. Germline V gives CDR1 MNHEY, CDR2 SMNVEV (reference sequence). CDR3 sequence reads: CASSSRYNEQFF. CDR3 sequence (DNA): TGTGCCAGCAGTTCCAGATACAATGAGCAGTTCTTC.

V usage is TRBV5-1 and J usage is TRBJ1-4, with unresolved D. The CDR3 runs 13 residues. V was cut by 2 bases and J by 5 bases, with 7 bases left in between. Germline lookup yields CDR1 SGHRS and CDR2 YFSETQ. In nucleotides, the CDR3 is TGCGCCAGCAGCTTCGGCGGGAATGAAAAACTGTTTTTT. It specifies CASSFGGNEKLFF.

This chain joins TRBV19 and TRBJ1-6; possible D gene TRBD1, 5 bases. This CDR3 is 13 amino acids long. With 8 bases removed from V and 8 bases from J, the gap between germline ends came to 13 bases. Germline V gives CDR1 LNHDA, CDR2 SQIVND (reference sequence). CDR3 in DNA: TGTGCCAGTTGGCCAGGGACGGATTCACCCCTCCACTTT. It encodes CASWPGTDSPLHF.

This chain links TRBV2 with TRBJ2-5; possibly TRBD2 for D (6 bases). Trimming took off 7 bases at V and 5 bases at J, with 23 bases between the two ends. Germline-derived CDR1 and CDR2 are SNHLY and FYNNEI. This CDR3 has 16 amino acids. CDR3 DNA sequence: TGTGCCAGCACCAACTACAACGGGACTCGCGGGGAGACCCAGTACTTC. It specifies CASTNYNGTRGETQYF. Filled out from reference TRBV2 and TRBJ2-5, the complete variable domain reads EPEVTQTPSHQVTQMGQEVILRCVPISNHLYFYWYRQILGQKVEFLVSFYNNEISEKSEIFDDQFSVERPDGSNFTLKIRSTKLEDSAMYFCASTNYNGTRGETQYFGPGTRLLVL.

The chain employs TRBV13 and TRBJ2-1; no firm D call. Trimming shortened V by 5 bases and J by 9 bases, and 14 bases separated the two germline ends. Germline lookup yields CDR1 PRHDT and CDR2 FYEKMQ (reference sequence). This CDR3 contains 13 residues. CDR3 sequence: CASSPPSGGEQFF. The CDR3 nucleotides read TGTGCCAGCAGCCCGCCATCGGGCGGTGAGCAGTTCTTC.

The chain is built from TRBV5-4 and TRBJ2-7, with 10 positions matching TRBD2. Germline V gives CDR1 SGHNT, CDR2 YYREEE (reference sequence). The CDR3 is made up of 15 amino acids. Trimming at V came to 2 bases and at J to 2 bases, leaving 4 bases not matched to a gene. CDR3 DNA: TGTGCCAGCAGCTTAAGGACTAGCGGAACCTACGAGCAGTACTTC. Translated: CASSLRTSGTYEQYF.

The J gene is TRBJ2-1, the V gene TRBV4-1; 8 bases are a match to TRBD2. CDR3 size: 16 residues. Germline loops: CDR1 MGHRA, CDR2 YSYEKL. The junction had 11 bases not matched to a gene; V was cut back by 3 bases and J by 7 bases. CDR3 bases: TGCGCCAGCAGCCAGGATGCCGGGGGGGCCAAGAATGAGCAGTTCTTC. Amino acid sequence: CASSQDAGGAKNEQFF.

V is TRBV7-8 and J is TRBJ2-7; the D gene is possibly TRBD1 (6 bases). This CDR3 region has 14 residues. Germline V CDR1 and CDR2: SGHVS, FQNEAQ. V was trimmed by 5 bases and J by 0 bases, leaving 11 bases between them. The CDR3 spells CASSADSTSYEQYF. The CDR3 coding sequence is TGTGCCAGCAGCGCGGACAGTACCTCCTACGAGCAGTACTTC.

V gene TRBV4-2 combines with J gene TRBJ2-3, with D perhaps matching TRBD2 (6 bases). The germline gives CDR1 LGHNA, CDR2 YNFKEQ. V lost 6 bases and J 1 base, leaving 20 bases between the germline ends. CDR3 length equals 17 residues. The CDR3 loop reads CASRPTGTAEGTDTQYF. The CDR3 DNA reads as TGTGCCAGCAGACCCACGGGGACTGCGGAAGGCACAGATACGCAGTATTTT.

V gene TRBV19 combines with J gene TRBJ2-7; 7 bases fit TRBD1. CDR3 length: 14 amino acids. The V gene's germline CDR1 is LNHDA and CDR2 SQIVND (reference sequence). Losses at the gene ends were 3 bases for V and 0 bases for J; bases not matched to a gene: 2. The CDR3 coding sequence is TGTGCCAGTAGTATTAGGGACAGCTCCTACGAGCAGTACTTC. Encoded protein: CASSIRDSSYEQYF.

The chain employs TRBV4-2 and TRBJ2-2, with a possible D match to TRBD2 (5 bases). Germline-derived CDR1 and CDR2 are LGHNA and YNFKEQ. Trimming shortened V by 1 base and J by 0 bases, and 15 bases separated the two germline ends. CDR3 size: 18 residues. The chain's CDR3 is CASSQVFRGKTNTGELFF. The CDR3 coding sequence is TGTGCCAGCAGCCAAGTCTTTAGAGGGAAGACGAACACCGGGGAGCTGTTTTTT.

The V and J genes are TRBV2 and TRBJ2-3, with a possible D match to TRBD1 (5 bases). CDR1 and CDR2 from the germline V gene are SNHLY and FYNNEI. Trimming took off 3 bases at V and 4 bases at J, with 11 bases between the two ends. The CDR3 is made up of 14 amino acids. CDR3 protein: CASSESRAADTQYF. CDR3 coding DNA: TGTGCCAGCAGTGAGAGCAGGGCGGCAGATACGCAGTATTTT.

This rearrangement joins TRBV7-6 to TRBJ2-7; D remains ambiguous. CDR1 SGHVS and CDR2 FNYEAQ come from the germline V gene. CDR3 size: 12 residues. The ends were cut back, 5 bases at V and 4 bases at J, with 9 bases in the middle. CDR3 in amino acids: CASSPDGYEQYF. The CDR3 DNA reads TGTGCCAGCAGCCCGGACGGTTACGAGCAGTACTTC.

V gene TRBV27 combines with J gene TRBJ2-1; D ambiguous. Germline V CDR1 and CDR2: MNHEY, SMNVEV (reference sequence). V lost 6 bases, J lost 9 bases, and 12 bases lay in between. The CDR3 length is 12 residues. CDR3 DNA: TGTGCCAGCAGCGAGGACGGTAGTGAGCAGTTCTTC. This translates into CASSEDGSEQFF.

This clone was detected only once. The rearrangement uses TRBV7-9 and TRBJ1-1; 8 bases fit TRBD1. Germline lookup yields CDR1 SEHNR and CDR2 FQNEAQ (reference sequence). CDR3 size: 15 residues. Germline trimming cut 5 bases from V and 3 bases from J; bases unmatched to any gene: 8. CDR3 sequence (DNA): TGTGCCAGCAGCCCCGACAGGGGAGGGGACACTGAAGCTTTCTTT. Protein product: CASSPDRGGDTEAFF.

This rearrangement joins TRBV2 to TRBJ1-4; tentative D call: TRBD1 (5 bases). V lost 3 bases and J 4 bases, leaving 18 bases between the germline ends. Germline-derived CDR1 and CDR2 are SNHLY and FYNNEI. The CDR3 is 17 residues long. CDR3 bases: TGTGCCAGCAGTGAGGGAAACAGGAAAATAATTAATGAAAAACTGTTTTTT. Translated: CASSEGNRKIINEKLFF.

This clone was observed a single time. J is TRBJ1-1 and V is TRBV28; weak D call: TRBD1 (5 bases). The germline gives CDR1 MDHEN, CDR2 SYDVKM. The V end was cut by 9 bases, the J end by 2 bases, with 16 bases between. The CDR3 covers 14 residues. CDR3 sequence reads: CASSRGGANTEAFF. CDR3 bases: TGTGCCAGTTCGAGGGGAGGGGCCAACACTGAAGCTTTCTTT.

This sequence joins TRBV19 and TRBJ1-5; tentative D call: TRBD1 (5 bases). V was trimmed by 6 bases and J by 7 bases, leaving 16 bases between them. The V gene's germline CDR1 is LNHDA and CDR2 SQIVND (reference sequence). The CDR3 is 14 amino acids. CDR3 loop: CASRREGIGQPQHF. DNA of the CDR3: TGTGCCAGTAGGCGGGAGGGGATTGGCCAGCCCCAGCATTTT.

J is TRBJ2-1 and V is TRBV11-3; TRBD2 matches at 9 bases. CDR3 size: 13 residues. CDR1 is SGHNT and CDR2 is YENEEA in the germline V gene. Unmatched junction bases numbered 5, after V lost 4 bases and J lost 10 bases. The CDR3 sequence is CASSWAGGMEQFF. CDR3 DNA: TGTGCCAGCAGCTGGGCGGGGGGGATGGAGCAGTTCTTC.

V is TRBV4-2 and J is TRBJ2-1, with TRBD2 matching 15 bases. CDR3 length equals 18 residues. Per the germline V gene, CDR1 is LGHNA and CDR2 is YNFKEQ. The J segment lost 2 bases and the V segment lost 0 bases, leaving 2 bases of the junction unmatched. The CDR3 DNA is TGTGCCAGCAGCCAAGATGGACTAGCGGGGGGGCCCTACAATGAGCAGTTCTTC. Translated, it gives CASSQDGLAGGPYNEQFF.

The table lists this clone with a few counts. This sequence joins TRBV9 and TRBJ1-1, with D possibly being TRBD1 (5 bases). In germline, CDR1 is SGDLS, CDR2 YYNGEE. The CDR3 totals 15 residues. The V and J ends lost 1 base and 5 bases respectively, with 15 bases between them. The CDR3 DNA reads TGTGCCAGCAGCGTATTAGAGGGGCCGGGAACTGAAGCTTTCTTT. This encodes CASSVLEGPGTEAFF.

The chain links TRBV21-1 to TRBJ1-1; the table's D call of TRBD1 was not tested on the DNA. TRBV21-1 is deemed a pseudogene. The CDR3 length is 14 residues. For the CDR3, the DNA is TGTGCCAGCACCCCGACAGATTCGAACACTGAAGCTTTCTTT. Its protein product is CASTPTDSNTEAFF.

The sample holds one count of this clone. The chain joins TRBV19 to TRBJ1-1, with D hard to call. Germline CDR1 reads LNHDA; CDR2 reads SQIVND (reference sequence). The CDR3 length is 12 residues. Trimming cost V 5 bases and J 5 bases, with 9 bases left between them. The CDR3 spells CASSPGGTEAFF. CDR3 coding DNA: TGTGCCAGTAGTCCGGGTGGGACTGAAGCTTTCTTT.

This chain joins TRBV6-5 and TRBJ2-1, with unresolved D. There are 14 residues in the CDR3. Germline V gene data show CDR1 as MNHEY and CDR2 as SVGAGI. V was clipped by 11 bases and J by 0 bases, with 14 bases between them. The CDR3 sequence is CAAMAGDSYNEQFF. The CDR3 nucleotides are TGTGCCGCCATGGCTGGGGACTCCTACAATGAGCAGTTCTTC.